The 16 T cell receptor beta chains below were found in one sample sequenced in a study of T cell repertoires in cytomegalovirus infection. These receptors have no known antigen. TCRdb reprocessed the reads with MiXCR, giving one entry per CDR3 protein. The table has 200,000 to 250,000 distinct CDR3 sequences, about 40% seen once. Sequenced here: CD8+ T cells from cultured PBMCs, sampled from culture after CMV antigen stimulation. Receptors were obtained from a human donor in good health (CMV status not recorded). Some clones in this sample may be carry-over from other donors' samples.

This chain uses TRBV7-8 with TRBJ2-2; D is ambiguous. V was trimmed by 4 bases and J by 5 bases, leaving 17 bases between them. Germline V gene lookup returns CDR1 SGHVS and CDR2 FQNEAQ. The CDR3 has 16 residues. CDR3 sequence: CASSSTVGGSTGELFF. DNA of the CDR3: TGTGCCAGCAGCTCAACCGTGGGCGGAAGTACCGGGGAGCTGTTTTTT.

This clonotype turned up a few times. This sequence joins TRBV19 and TRBJ1-2, with a weak D call TRBD1 (5 bases). The CDR3 is 13 residues long. Trimming took 3 bases from V and 6 from J, leaving 11 bases between them. Germline V gene sequence: CDR1 LNHDA, CDR2 SQIVND (reference sequence). DNA for the CDR3: TGTGCCAGTAGTATTACCCAGGGAGATGGCTACACCTTC. Amino acid sequence: CASSITQGDGYTF.

The chain employs TRBV7-3 and TRBJ1-1; D perhaps matches TRBD1 (6 bases). The length of the CDR3 is 15 residues. Germline V gives CDR1 SGHTA, CDR2 FQGTGA. Trimming left V 5 bases short and J 4 bases short, with 17 bases between. The CDR3 region has the DNA TGTGCCAGCAGCGCCCTCGAGGGGGGAGGCACTGAAGCTTTCTTT. Residues: CASSALEGGGTEAFF.

This clonotype was counted between two and nine times. The chain carries TRBV11-2 and TRBJ2-3, with 9 bases identical to TRBD1. Germline loops: CDR1 SGHAT, CDR2 FQNNGV. V trimming: 0 bases; J trimming: 4 bases; junction bases outside the gene matches: 8. The CDR3 length is 17 residues. The chain's CDR3 is CASSLESGQGFADTQYF. In nucleotides, the CDR3 is TGTGCCAGCAGCTTAGAGTCGGGACAGGGTTTTGCAGATACGCAGTATTTT.

This clonotype has only a few counts. The rearrangement joins TRBV10-3 to TRBJ1-2; D gene unclear. The CDR3 extends over 13 amino acids. V lost 0 bases to trimming and J lost 10 bases, with 12 bases between them. The germline CDR1 and CDR2 sequences are ENHRY and SYGVKD. The CDR3 protein is CAISESKPSDYTF. In nucleotides, the CDR3 is TGTGCCATCAGTGAGTCGAAGCCATCGGACTACACCTTC.

The gene calls are TRBV27 and TRBJ1-3; D gene unclear. CDR3 length: 14 residues. With 6 bases removed from V and 0 bases from J, the gap between germline ends came to 9 bases. Looked up from germline, CDR1 is MNHEY and CDR2 is SMNVEV (reference sequence). The CDR3 loop is CASRKGPSGNTIYF. The CDR3 nucleotides read TGTGCCAGCAGGAAGGGCCCCTCTGGAAACACCATATATTTT.

The rearrangement links TRBV27 to TRBJ2-3; D not resolved. V was cut by 2 bases and J by 3 bases, with 6 bases left in between. In germline, CDR1 is MNHEY, CDR2 SMNVEV (reference sequence). The CDR3 sequence is 13 residues long. The CDR3 sequence: CASSLTQTDTQYF. DNA of the CDR3: TGTGCCAGCAGTTTAACCCAAACAGATACGCAGTATTTT.

There are a few counts of this clonotype. The rearrangement uses TRBV7-9 and TRBJ2-7; D remains ambiguous. Trimming removed 2 bases from V and 0 bases from J, with 11 bases in between. Germline lookup yields CDR1 SEHNR and CDR2 FQNEAQ (reference sequence). The CDR3 totals 15 residues. CDR3 DNA sequence: TGTGCCAGCAGCTTAAGGCTTCCAGGCTCCTACGAGCAGTACTTC. It encodes CASSLRLPGSYEQYF.

This clonotype was detected only a few times. This sequence joins TRBV6-1 and TRBJ2-1, with 9 bases fitting TRBD1. The CDR3 has 17 amino acids. The germline V gene has CDR1 MNHNS and CDR2 SASEGT. The V and J ends lost 5 bases and 3 bases, in that order; junction bases with no gene match: 11. This CDR3 reads CASSKMTGTGFYNEQFF. Here the CDR3 DNA reads TGTGCCAGCAGTAAGATGACCGGGACAGGGTTCTACAATGAGCAGTTCTTC.

In its sample, this clonotype was seen many times. The V and J genes are TRBV7-2 and TRBJ2-3; no firm D call. The CDR3 is 16 amino acids. V lost 1 base, J lost 2 bases, and 13 bases lay in between. The germline V gene encodes CDR1 SGHTA and CDR2 FQGNSA. The CDR3 coding sequence is TGTGCCAGCAGCTTAGTTGGGTTTTCCCTCACAGATACGCAGTATTTT. Its protein product is CASSLVGFSLTDTQYF.

The rearrangement uses TRBV20-1 and TRBJ1-5; 7 bases match TRBD1. CDR1 is DFQATT and CDR2 is SNEGSKA in the germline V gene (reference sequence). V shed 5 bases, J shed 2 bases, and the junction held 15 bases outside the gene matches. The CDR3 spans 17 residues. This CDR3 reads CSAGGGGGAGGNQPQHF. The CDR3 bases are TGCAGTGCTGGAGGGGGCGGCGGGGCTGGGGGCAATCAGCCCCAGCATTTT.

The chain has TRBV5-1 and TRBJ2-1, with a weak D call TRBD2 (6 bases). The CDR3 runs 16 residues. The V gene's germline CDR1 is SGHRS and CDR2 YFSETQ. Trimming left V 3 bases short and J 3 bases short, with 16 bases between. The CDR3 loop reads CASSSSRDLGYNEQFF. The CDR3 DNA follows: TGCGCCAGCAGCTCTTCACGGGACTTAGGCTACAATGAGCAGTTCTTC.

This clonotype was found a few times. V is TRBV5-1 and J is TRBJ1-5; D not certain. V was trimmed by 3 bases and J by 0 bases, leaving 10 bases between them. The CDR3 consists of 15 residues. Germline CDR1 reads SGHRS; CDR2 reads YFSETQ. CDR3 region: CASSSGYDSNQPQHF. The CDR3 coding sequence is TGCGCCAGCAGCTCGGGATACGATAGCAATCAGCCCCAGCATTTT.

The chain combines TRBV7-6 with TRBJ1-1; 8 bases are a match to TRBD1. In germline, CDR1 is SGHVS, CDR2 FNYEAQ. The CDR3 loop spans 16 amino acids. J was trimmed by 6 bases and V by 4 bases; bases with no gene match: 13. CDR3 sequence: CASSSSEDREGAEAFF. Written as DNA, the CDR3 is TGTGCCAGCAGCTCCTCTGAGGACAGGGAAGGGGCTGAAGCTTTCTTT.

The rearrangement joins TRBV15 to TRBJ2-2; weak D call: TRBD1 (5 bases). CDR3 length: 16 residues. Germline V CDR1 and CDR2: LNHNV, YYDKDF (reference sequence). V lost 3 bases and J 0 bases, leaving 11 bases between the germline ends. The CDR3 region is CATSSLGDANTGELFF. CDR3 in DNA: TGTGCCACCAGCAGTCTAGGGGATGCGAACACCGGGGAGCTGTTTTTT. The full variable domain, completed using reference TRBV15 and TRBJ2-2, is DAMVIQNPRYQVTQFGKPVTLSCSQTLNHNVMYWYQQKSSQAPKLLFHYYDKDFNNEADTPDNFQSRRPNTSFCFLDIRSPGLGDTAMYLCATSSLGDANTGELFFGEGSRLTVL.

The count of this clonotype is one. V gene TRBV7-9 combines with J gene TRBJ2-1; no clear D. Germline V gene sequence: CDR1 SEHNR, CDR2 FQNEAQ (reference sequence). The CDR3 contains 13 residues. Deletions cut 1 base from V and 7 bases from J, with 8 bases between. The CDR3 sequence: CASSLGRWNEQFF. In DNA form, the CDR3 reads TGTGCCAGCAGCTTAGGACGATGGAATGAGCAGTTCTTC.